Presented here are 30 T cell receptor beta chains from one specimen sequenced in a study of regulatory T cells in long-lasting Graves disease. Time point defined: newly diagnosed GD, antithyroid drugs for less than 3 months. Preparation of the TCR library used RNA extracted from PBMCs. Arm-PCR with iRepertoire HTBI primers amplified the CDR3 regions for these TCR beta libraries. MiXCR, run by TCRdb on the multiplex PCR reads, gives a single entry per CDR3 protein. Here the sample spans about 420,000 distinct CDR3 sequences, about a sixth being singletons. A further study also used this sample, focusing on T cells in Graves' hyperthyroidism and ophthalmopathy.

The input for sequencing was peripheral blood mononuclear cells (PBMCs), taken at new diagnosis, from a patient treated with antithyroid drugs. Receptor source: a woman aged 18-29 years with Graves disease.

Ten or more counts support this clonotype. V and J are TRBV20-1 and TRBJ2-1; no clear D gene. The germline V gene encodes CDR1 DFQATT and CDR2 SNEGSKA (reference sequence). CDR3 size: 14 residues. Trimming stripped 6 bases from V and 3 bases from J, with 15 bases between. CDR3 nucleotide sequence: TGCAGTGCACCTATGTCCCCATTCTACAATGAGCAGTTCTTC. This codes for CSAPMSPFYNEQFF.

This clonotype was seen at least ten times. CDR3 amino acids: CASSYSTAASYEQYF. DNA of the CDR3: TGTGCCAGCAGTTACTCTACAGCGGCCTCCTACGAGCAGTACTTC. V gene TRBV27 combines with J gene TRBJ2-7; D may be TRBD2 (5 bases). CDR3 size: 15 residues. Per germline, CDR1 MNHEY and CDR2 SMNVEV (reference sequence). V lost 4 bases, J lost 0 bases, and 13 bases lay in between.

The J gene is TRBJ2-1, the V gene TRBV5-1; 8 bases line up with TRBD2. Germline CDR1 and CDR2: SGHRS and YFSETQ. J was trimmed by 0 bases and V by 4 bases; bases with no gene match: 6. This CDR3 comprises 16 residues. The CDR3 region is CASSEIAGSSYNEQFF. In DNA form, the CDR3 reads TGCGCCAGCAGCGAAATAGCGGGGAGCTCCTACAATGAGCAGTTCTTC.

This clonotype was detected many times. The V gene is TRBV6-2 or TRBV6-3, the J gene TRBJ2-1; no definite D call. Trimming shortened V by 4 bases and J by 0 bases, and 13 bases separated the two germline ends. Germline lookup yields CDR1 MNHEY and CDR2 SVGEGT. This CDR3 is 16 amino acids long. The CDR3 sequence is CASSSPSGSSYNEQFF. The CDR3 nucleotides read TGTGCCAGCAGTTCCCCCAGTGGAAGCTCCTACAATGAGCAGTTCTTC.

The gene calls are TRBV5-1 and TRBJ2-1, with D perhaps matching TRBD1 (6 bases). This CDR3 has 18 residues. Germline V gene lookup returns CDR1 SGHRS and CDR2 YFSETQ. The V end lost 1 base, the J end lost 9 bases, and 26 bases lay between the germline ends. The CDR3 reads CASSLNPQGTGRVGEQFF. Here the CDR3 DNA reads TGCGCCAGCAGCTTGAATCCCCAGGGGACGGGTCGGGTTGGTGAGCAGTTCTTC.

This clonotype has ten or more counts. The chain couples TRBV7-9 to TRBJ2-5; 7 nucleotides match TRBD2. V lost 5 bases to trimming and J lost 4 bases; unmatched junction nucleotides: 7. Germline V lookup: CDR1 SEHNR, CDR2 FQNEAQ (reference sequence). CDR3 length: 14 amino acids. Written as DNA, the CDR3 is TGTGCCAGCAGCACCGCAGGGAGGGGAGAGACCCAGTACTTC. Its protein is CASSTAGRGETQYF.

The chain links TRBV3-1 to TRBJ2-1, with D perhaps TRBD1 (5 bases). CDR3 length equals 14 residues. Germline V gives CDR1 LGHDT, CDR2 YNNKEL (reference sequence). V gave up 4 bases and J gave up 7 bases, with 14 bases separating them. CDR3 loop: CASSRVGPWNEQFF. CDR3 coding DNA: TGTGCCAGCAGCCGAGTGGGGCCCTGGAATGAGCAGTTCTTC.

In regard to this clonotype: Possible read error: a much larger clone is one base away. This chain uses TRBV5-1 with TRBJ2-1; a weak D match, TRBD2 (5 bases). The CDR3 covers 15 residues. Per the germline V gene, CDR1 is SGHRS and CDR2 is YFSETQ. CDR3 region: CASGFGGPPYNEQFF. CDR3 nucleotides: TGCGCCAGCGGCTTTGGCGGGCCACCTTACAATGAGCAGTTCTTC.

At least ten counts were recorded for this clonotype. The chain has TRBV5-1 and TRBJ2-3; maybe TRBD1 (5 bases). The germline V gene has CDR1 SGHRS and CDR2 YFSETQ. The CDR3 is 15 residues long. Between the trimmed V and J ends, which lost 0 bases and 8 bases, there was a span of 16 bases. The CDR3 sequence: CASSLDGPPGRTQYF. The CDR3 nucleotides read TGCGCCAGCAGCTTGGACGGACCACCAGGGCGTACGCAGTATTTT.

This clonotype was counted only a few times. The genes are TRBV4-1 and TRBJ2-2; weak D call: TRBD2 (6 bases). Germline V CDR1 and CDR2: MGHRA, YSYEKL. Trimming shortened V by 5 bases and J by 2 bases, and 21 bases separated the two germline ends. The CDR3 is 18 amino acids. The CDR3 spells CASSKFQTGTSNTGELFF. Written as DNA, the CDR3 is TGCGCCAGCAGCAAATTCCAAACCGGGACTTCTAACACCGGGGAGCTGTTTTTT.

The chain carries TRBV4-1 and TRBJ1-1; D call uncertain. Trimming removed 4 bases from V and 5 bases from J, with 14 bases in between. Germline V CDR1 and CDR2: MGHRA, YSYEKL. The CDR3 is 14 amino acids. Here the CDR3 reads CASSLRESGTEAFF. The CDR3 region has the DNA TGCGCCAGCAGCCTAAGGGAGAGTGGGACTGAAGCTTTCTTT.

This clonotype was recorded at least ten times. V gene TRBV28 combines with J gene TRBJ2-3, with TRBD2 matching over 7 bases. Trimming removed 2 bases from V and 0 bases from J; junction bases left unmatched: 8. Looked up from germline, CDR1 is MDHEN and CDR2 is SYDVKM. The CDR3 consists of 17 residues. The CDR3 loop reads CASSLELAGESTDTQYF. In DNA form, the CDR3 reads TGTGCCAGCAGTTTAGAGTTGGCGGGAGAGAGCACAGATACGCAGTATTTT.

This clonotype was seen many times. The V and J genes are TRBV6-2 or TRBV6-3 and TRBJ1-1, with D maybe TRBD1 (6 bases). V was trimmed by 4 bases and J by 0 bases, leaving 15 bases between them. The CDR3 has 16 residues. The germline V gene encodes CDR1 MNHEY and CDR2 SVGEGT. This CDR3 is CASSLGPYRVNTEAFF. CDR3 DNA: TGTGCCAGCAGTTTAGGGCCCTACAGGGTGAACACTGAAGCTTTCTTT.

This clonotype has at least ten counts. The J gene is TRBJ2-3, the V gene TRBV20-1, with TRBD2 identical over 9 bases. J gave up 6 bases and V 3 bases, and 10 bases lay outside the gene matches. The CDR3 contains 15 residues. CDR1 is DFQATT, CDR2 SNEGSKA, per germline (reference sequence). CDR3 amino acids: CSASPGLASPDTQYF. CDR3 sequence (DNA): TGCAGTGCTAGCCCGGGACTAGCATCGCCGGATACGCAGTATTTT.

This clonotype was seen at least ten times. This chain connects TRBV20-1 to TRBJ1-2; 7 bases are shared with TRBD1. Germline CDR1 is DFQATT and CDR2 is SNEGSKA (reference sequence). The CDR3 extends over 14 amino acids. V lost 5 bases and J lost 7; bases outside the gene matches: 13. The CDR3 sequence is CSAGGTTGASGYTF. CDR3 nucleotide sequence: TGCAGTGCTGGAGGCACCACAGGGGCTTCTGGCTACACCTTC.

This clonotype occurred many times. The chain combines TRBV20-1 with TRBJ2-7; D uncertain. Trimming left V 2 bases short and J 5 bases short, with 7 bases between. Germline V gene sequence: CDR1 DFQATT, CDR2 SNEGSKA (reference sequence). This CDR3 is built from 11 residues. DNA for the CDR3: TGCAGTGCTAGACGCGTGAACGAGCAGTACTTC. Amino acid sequence: CSARRVNEQYF.

This clonotype was found many times. The gene calls are TRBV2 and TRBJ2-7; D is undetermined. Trimming took 3 bases from V and 3 from J, leaving 9 bases between them. The CDR3 spans 13 residues. CDR1 and CDR2 (germline): SNHLY, FYNNEI. The CDR3 coding sequence is TGTGCCAGCAGTGACCGCCAGAACTACGAGCAGTACTTC. Encoded protein: CASSDRQNYEQYF. Full variable domain (missing parts from reference TRBV2 and TRBJ2-7): EPEVTQTPSHQVTQMGQEVILRCVPISNHLYFYWYRQILGQKVEFLVSFYNNEISEKSEIFDDQFSVERPDGSNFTLKIRSTKLEDSAMYFCASSDRQNYEQYFGPGTRLTVT.

The V call is TRBV7-9, the J call TRBJ2-1, with TRBD2 matching over 11 bases. The DNA end is a closer match to TRBJ2-5, so the J assignment may be wrong. Germline V gene lookup returns CDR1 SEHNR and CDR2 FQNEAQ (reference sequence). This CDR3 is 16 amino acids long. In DNA form, the CDR3 reads TGTGCCAGCAGCCCCCCGACTAGCGGGACGAGAGAGACCCAGTACTTC. Amino acids: CASSPPTSGTRETQYF.

This clonotype was seen ten or more times. This chain links TRBV7-9 with TRBJ2-1, with 7 bases aligning to TRBD2. Germline lookup yields CDR1 SEHNR and CDR2 FQNEAQ (reference sequence). V lost 1 base, J lost 7 bases, and 4 bases stayed unmatched. CDR3 length: 14 amino acids. DNA of the CDR3: TGTGCCAGCAGCTTAGGGCTAGCGGTAAATGAGCAGTTCTTC. As protein: CASSLGLAVNEQFF.

This clonotype came up a few times. This chain joins TRBV28 and TRBJ2-7; D is perhaps TRBD1 or TRBD2 (5 bases each). This CDR3 comprises 14 residues. Per the germline V gene, CDR1 is MDHEN and CDR2 is SYDVKM. V dropped 7 bases and J dropped 0 bases, with 13 bases sitting between them. The CDR3 region has the DNA TGTGCCAGCACCATGGGGGATCTCTCCTACGAGCAGTACTTC. Protein sequence: CASTMGDLSYEQYF.

The chain employs TRBV5-6 and TRBJ2-1; D is tentatively TRBD1 or TRBD2 (5 bases each). Germline CDR1 SGHDT, CDR2 YYEEEE. CDR3 length: 17 amino acids. Trimming removed 2 bases at V and 10 bases at J, with 25 bases between. Here the CDR3 reads CASSLGEGGGASREQFF. The DNA for the CDR3 is TGTGCCAGCAGCTTAGGGGAAGGAGGAGGAGCCTCTAGGGAGCAGTTCTTC.

This rearrangement joins TRBV3-1 to TRBJ2-1, with D unclear. Germline CDR1 is LGHDT and CDR2 is YNNKEL (reference sequence). The V gene lost 4 bases and the J gene lost 10 bases, with 14 bases spanning the gap. There are 13 residues in the CDR3. The CDR3 loop reads CASSPSPAYEQFF. The CDR3 nucleotides read TGTGCCAGCAGCCCGTCACCTGCCTACGAGCAGTTCTTC.

This clonotype was seen ten or more times. The rearrangement uses TRBV20-1 and TRBJ2-1; D is possibly TRBD1 (5 bases). The CDR3 has 11 residues. V was shortened by 3 bases and J by 7 bases, with 7 bases between the two germline ends. Germline V gives CDR1 DFQATT, CDR2 SNEGSKA (reference sequence). The CDR3 nucleotides are TGCAGTGCTAGTCAGGGTAATGAGCAGTTCTTC. It codes for CSASQGNEQFF.

Regarding this clonotype: This may stem from a read error, because a much larger clone lies one nucleotide away. The CDR3 DNA sequence: TGTGCCAGCAGTAACAGGGGATTTACCTACAATGAGCAGTACTTC. It yields the protein CASSNRGFTYNEQYF. The J gene is TRBJ2-3, the V gene TRBV12-3 or TRBV12-4, with TRBD1 matching over 7 bases. The J call is in doubt because the DNA end fits TRBJ2-7 better. The CDR3 has 15 amino acids.

This chain connects TRBV6-2 or TRBV6-3 to TRBJ2-5, with 7 bases aligning to TRBD2. The V and J ends lost 0 bases and 4 bases, in that order; junction bases with no gene match: 14. Germline V gene data show CDR1 as MNHEY and CDR2 as SVGEGT. The CDR3 is 18 amino acids. The CDR3 region is CASSYSKRGLIAGETQYF. The CDR3 DNA sequence: TGTGCCAGCAGTTACTCCAAGCGGGGTTTGATAGCGGGAGAGACCCAGTACTTC.

This clonotype was observed a handful of times. Here the CDR3 reads CASSLRTGPSGGYTF. CDR3 DNA: TGTGCCAGCAGTCTGCGGACAGGCCCTTCGGGGGGCTACACCTTC. This chain uses TRBV12-3 or TRBV12-4 with TRBJ1-2, with TRBD1 identical over 7 bases. V trimming: 5 bases; J trimming: 8 bases; junction bases outside the gene matches: 14. The CDR3 contains 15 residues.

This clonotype was observed a few times. The DNA of the CDR3 is TGTGCCAGTAGTCTCTTAGCGGGCCGAACCGATGAGCAGTTCTTC. It specifies CASSLLAGRTDEQFF. The V and J genes are TRBV19 and TRBJ2-1, with TRBD2 identical over 7 bases. This CDR3 spans 15 amino acids. Trimming removed 5 bases from V and 8 bases from J; junction bases left unmatched: 12. Germline CDR1 reads LNHDA; CDR2 reads SQIVND (reference sequence).

This clonotype was detected a few times. The chain carries TRBV10-3 and TRBJ1-5, with a tentative D call TRBD1 (5 bases). The germline CDR1 and CDR2 sequences are ENHRY and SYGVKD. This CDR3 is 16 amino acids long. V lost 0 bases and J lost 3, with 12 bases in between. The CDR3 region has the DNA TGTGCCATCAGTGAGTCGGGACTTTTTCCCAATCAGCCCCAGCATTTT. Translating gives CAISESGLFPNQPQHF.

The table lists this clonotype with many counts. The chain recombines TRBV20-1 with TRBJ2-7; 7 bases are shared with TRBD2. The CDR3 runs to 15 residues. The trim removed 6 bases at V and 0 bases at J, leaving 11 bases unmatched. Germline lookup yields CDR1 DFQATT and CDR2 SNEGSKA (reference sequence). The CDR3 loop reads CSAQDGGGSSYEQYF. CDR3 DNA sequence: TGCAGTGCCCAAGACGGGGGAGGGAGCTCCTACGAGCAGTACTTC.

The rearrangement links TRBV5-1 to TRBJ1-5; D is unclear. V was pared by 4 bases and J by 1 base, with 18 bases between. Germline-derived CDR1 and CDR2 are SGHRS and YFSETQ. CDR3 size: 17 residues. The CDR3 protein is CASSPQPGSGSNQPQHF. The CDR3 DNA reads as TGCGCCAGCAGCCCCCAGCCAGGATCCGGGAGCAATCAGCCCCAGCATTTT. The whole variable domain, filled in from reference TRBV5-1 and TRBJ1-5, reads KAGVTQTPRYLIKTRGQQVTLSCSPISGHRSVSWYQQTPGQGLQFLFEYFSETQRNKGNFPGRFSGRQFSNSRSEMNVSTLELGDSALYLCASSPQPGSGSNQPQHFGDGTRLSIL.